This T cell receptor (beta chain) derives from a study of cytomegalovirus exposure and HLA in healthy donors. Unrecorded immune exposure was likely among donors, who were nominally healthy when sampled. Amplification used 60 Vbeta primers and 13 Jbeta primers. TCRdb's table, derived via immunoSEQ multiplex PCR, lists solely in-frame clones and lacks some. The sample includes approximately 140,000 clones, around 85% seen only once; the top ten take more than 1.5%. Overall study findings and caveats: In a later analysis, HLA-associated TCR beta chains were more clonally expanded than equally common others. Overall, under 200 TCR beta chains were annotated as cytomegalovirus-associated.

This clone was counted once. What it binds is unknown. CDR1 and CDR2 from the germline V gene are SGHRS and YFSETQ. The CDR3 extends over 16 amino acids. Trimming removed 1 base from V and 3 bases from J; junction bases left unmatched: 6. The chain carries TRBV5-1 and TRBJ2-5; 10 positions match TRBD1. The sequence came from a boy aged 5-17 years in good health and CMV-seronegative. Material for sequencing was PBMCs. CDR3 sequence (DNA): TGCGCCAGCAGCTTGCCCTGGGACAGGGGAAAAGAGACCCAGTACTTC. It codes for CASSLPWDRGKETQYF.